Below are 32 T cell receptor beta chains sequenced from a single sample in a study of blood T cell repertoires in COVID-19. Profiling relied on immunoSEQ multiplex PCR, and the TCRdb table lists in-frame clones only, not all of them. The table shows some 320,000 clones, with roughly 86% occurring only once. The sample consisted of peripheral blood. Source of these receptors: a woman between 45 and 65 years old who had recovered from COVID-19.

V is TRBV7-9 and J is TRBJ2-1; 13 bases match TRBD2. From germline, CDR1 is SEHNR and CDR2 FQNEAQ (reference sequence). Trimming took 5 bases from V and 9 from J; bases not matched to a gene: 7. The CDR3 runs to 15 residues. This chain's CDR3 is CASSIGTSGTAEQFF. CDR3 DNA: TGTGCCAGCAGCATAGGGACTAGCGGGACTGCTGAGCAGTTCTTC.

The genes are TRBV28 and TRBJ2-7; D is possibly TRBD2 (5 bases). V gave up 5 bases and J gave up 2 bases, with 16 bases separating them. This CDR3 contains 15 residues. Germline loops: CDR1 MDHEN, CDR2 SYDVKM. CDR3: CASSITGNGPYEQYF. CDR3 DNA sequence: TGTGCCAGCAGTATAACCGGGAATGGGCCCTACGAGCAGTACTTC.

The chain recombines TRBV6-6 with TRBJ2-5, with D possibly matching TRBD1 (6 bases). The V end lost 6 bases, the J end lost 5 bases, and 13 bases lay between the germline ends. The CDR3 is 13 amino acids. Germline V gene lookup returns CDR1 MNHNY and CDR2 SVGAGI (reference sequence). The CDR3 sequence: CASRLDQGETQYF. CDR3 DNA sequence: TGTGCCAGCAGACTGGACCAGGGGGAGACCCAGTACTTC.

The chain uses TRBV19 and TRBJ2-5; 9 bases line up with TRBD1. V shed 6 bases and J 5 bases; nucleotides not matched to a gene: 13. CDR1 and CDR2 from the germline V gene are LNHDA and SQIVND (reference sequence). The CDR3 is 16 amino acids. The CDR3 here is CASSWESGTGFETQYF. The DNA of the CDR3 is TGTGCCAGTAGCTGGGAATCCGGGACAGGGTTTGAGACCCAGTACTTC.

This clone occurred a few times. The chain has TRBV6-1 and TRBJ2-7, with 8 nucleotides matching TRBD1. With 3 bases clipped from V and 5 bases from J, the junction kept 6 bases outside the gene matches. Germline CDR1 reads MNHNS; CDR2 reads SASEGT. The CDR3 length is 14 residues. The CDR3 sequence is CASSDDRGENEQYF. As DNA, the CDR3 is TGTGCCAGCAGTGATGACAGGGGTGAGAACGAGCAGTACTTC.

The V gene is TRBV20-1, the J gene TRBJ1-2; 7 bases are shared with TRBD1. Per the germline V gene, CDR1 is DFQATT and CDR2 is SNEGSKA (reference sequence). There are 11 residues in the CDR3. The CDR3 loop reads CRTGTDYGYTF. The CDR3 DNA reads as TGCAGAACCGGGACAGACTATGGCTACACCTTC.

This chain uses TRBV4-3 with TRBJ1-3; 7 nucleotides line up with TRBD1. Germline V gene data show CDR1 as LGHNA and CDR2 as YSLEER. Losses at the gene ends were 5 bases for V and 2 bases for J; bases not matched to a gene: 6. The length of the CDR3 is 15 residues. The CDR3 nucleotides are TGCGCCAGCAGCGAACAGACAGGGCCTGGAAACACCATATATTTT. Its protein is CASSEQTGPGNTIYF.

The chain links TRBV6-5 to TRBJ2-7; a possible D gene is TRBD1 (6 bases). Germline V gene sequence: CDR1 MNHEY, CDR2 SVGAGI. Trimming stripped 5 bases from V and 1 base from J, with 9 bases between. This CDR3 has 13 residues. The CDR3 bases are TGTGCCAGCAGTCCGACAGGATCCTACGAGCAGTACTTC. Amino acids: CASSPTGSYEQYF.

DNA of the CDR3: TGCGCCAGCAGCTTGATGGCAGGACAGGGTTCCGGGGAGCTGTTTTTT. As protein: CASSLMAGQGSGELFF. The chain is built from TRBV5-1 and TRBJ2-2, with 8 bases fitting TRBD1. Germline V CDR1 and CDR2: SGHRS, YFSETQ. Losses at the gene ends were 1 base for V and 6 bases for J; bases not matched to a gene: 8. This CDR3 contains 16 residues.

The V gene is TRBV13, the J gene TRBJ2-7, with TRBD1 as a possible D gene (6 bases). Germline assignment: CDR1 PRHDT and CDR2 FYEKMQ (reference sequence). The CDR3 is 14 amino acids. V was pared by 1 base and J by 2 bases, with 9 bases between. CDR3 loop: CASSLVGTPYEQYF. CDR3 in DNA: TGTGCCAGCAGCTTAGTCGGGACACCCTACGAGCAGTACTTC. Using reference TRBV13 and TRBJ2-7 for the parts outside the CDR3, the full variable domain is AAGVIQSPRHLIKEKRETATLKCYPIPRHDTVYWYQQGPGQDPQFLISFYEKMQSDKGSIPDRFSAQQFSDYHSELNMSSLELGDSALYFCASSLVGTPYEQYFGPGTRLTVT.

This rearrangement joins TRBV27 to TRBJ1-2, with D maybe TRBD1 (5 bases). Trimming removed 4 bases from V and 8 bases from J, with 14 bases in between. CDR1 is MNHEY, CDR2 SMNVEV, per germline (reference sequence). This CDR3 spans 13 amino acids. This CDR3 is CASSYRDLRGYTF. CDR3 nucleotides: TGTGCCAGCAGTTACCGGGACTTGAGAGGCTACACCTTC.

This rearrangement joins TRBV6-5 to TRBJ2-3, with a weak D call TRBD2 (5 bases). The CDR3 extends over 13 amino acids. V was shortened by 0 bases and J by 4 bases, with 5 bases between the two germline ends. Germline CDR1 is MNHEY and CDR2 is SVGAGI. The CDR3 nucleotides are TGTGCCAGCAGTTACTCGAGGGCAGATACGCAGTATTTT. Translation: CASSYSRADTQYF.

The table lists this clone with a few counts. The CDR3 DNA is TGTGCCAGCAGTAGAGAGGGAACTGAAGCTTTCTTT. Its protein is CASSREGTEAFF. The V gene is TRBV6-5, the J gene TRBJ1-1; D uncertain. The CDR3 is 12 amino acids. The V gene lost 5 bases and the J gene lost 5 bases, with 9 bases spanning the gap. Germline V gene sequence: CDR1 MNHEY, CDR2 SVGAGI.

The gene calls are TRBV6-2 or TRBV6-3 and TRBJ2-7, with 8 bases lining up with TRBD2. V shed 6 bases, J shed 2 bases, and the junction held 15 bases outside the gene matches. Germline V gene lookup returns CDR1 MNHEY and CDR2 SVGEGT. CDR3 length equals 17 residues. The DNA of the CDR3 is TGTGCCAGCAGCAGCAAACCCTTAGCGGGGTCCACCTACGAGCAGTACTTC. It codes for CASSSKPLAGSTYEQYF.

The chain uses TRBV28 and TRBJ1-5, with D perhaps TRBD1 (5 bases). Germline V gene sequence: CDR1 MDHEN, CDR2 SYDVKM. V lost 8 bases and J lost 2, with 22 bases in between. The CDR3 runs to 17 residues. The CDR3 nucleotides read TGTGCCAGCGCTGGGCGGGACGGCGCTATCGGCAATCAGCCCCAGCATTTT. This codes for CASAGRDGAIGNQPQHF.

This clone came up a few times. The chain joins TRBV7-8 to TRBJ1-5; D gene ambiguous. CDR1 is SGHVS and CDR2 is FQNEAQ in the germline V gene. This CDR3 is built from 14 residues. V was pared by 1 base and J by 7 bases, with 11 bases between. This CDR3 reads CASSLVREVQPQHF. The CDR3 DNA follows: TGTGCCAGCAGCTTAGTAAGGGAGGTCCAGCCCCAGCATTTT.

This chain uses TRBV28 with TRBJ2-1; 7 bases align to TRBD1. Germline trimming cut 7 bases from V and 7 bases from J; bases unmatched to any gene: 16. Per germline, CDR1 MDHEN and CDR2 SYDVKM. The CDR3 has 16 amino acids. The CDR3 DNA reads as TGTGCCAGCATCCAGGACCCGGACAGGAGGAGAAATGAGCAGTTCTTC. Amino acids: CASIQDPDRRRNEQFF.

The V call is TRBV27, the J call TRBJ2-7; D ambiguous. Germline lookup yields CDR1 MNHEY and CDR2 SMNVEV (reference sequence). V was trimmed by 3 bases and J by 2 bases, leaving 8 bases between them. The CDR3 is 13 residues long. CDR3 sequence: CASSFTMAYEQYF. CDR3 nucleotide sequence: TGTGCCAGCAGTTTTACAATGGCCTACGAGCAGTACTTC.

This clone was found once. In DNA form, the CDR3 reads TGTGCCACCAGCCTCCAGTATGACAGCTACGAGCAGTACTTC. Protein sequence: CATSLQYDSYEQYF. The J gene is TRBJ2-7, the V gene TRBV15; D perhaps matches TRBD1 (5 bases). The CDR3 spans 14 residues. CDR1 and CDR2 from the germline V gene are LNHNV and YYDKDF (reference sequence). The V end lost 5 bases, the J end lost 3 bases, and 14 bases lay between the germline ends.

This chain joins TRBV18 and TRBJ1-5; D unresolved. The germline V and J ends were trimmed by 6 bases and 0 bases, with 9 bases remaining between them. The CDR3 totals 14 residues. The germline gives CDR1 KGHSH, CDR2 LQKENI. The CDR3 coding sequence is TGTGCCAGCTCCGTAGTGTATAGCAATCAGCCCCAGCATTTT. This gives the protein CASSVVYSNQPQHF.

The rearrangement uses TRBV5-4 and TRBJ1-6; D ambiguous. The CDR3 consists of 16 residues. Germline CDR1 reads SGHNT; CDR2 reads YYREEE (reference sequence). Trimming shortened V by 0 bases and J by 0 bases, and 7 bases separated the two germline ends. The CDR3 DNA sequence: TGTGCCAGCAGCTTGGGGCGGAACTCCTATAATTCACCCCTCCACTTT. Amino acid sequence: CASSLGRNSYNSPLHF.

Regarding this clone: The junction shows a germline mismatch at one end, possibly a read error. For the CDR3, the DNA is TGTGCTAGCAGCTTTCGGGACACAGATACGCAGTATTTT. It is translated as CASSFRDTDTQYF. The chain is built from TRBV7-7 and TRBJ2-3; D might be TRBD2 (5 bases). The germline CDR1 and CDR2 sequences are SSHAT and FNYEAQ (reference sequence). CDR3 length: 13 residues.

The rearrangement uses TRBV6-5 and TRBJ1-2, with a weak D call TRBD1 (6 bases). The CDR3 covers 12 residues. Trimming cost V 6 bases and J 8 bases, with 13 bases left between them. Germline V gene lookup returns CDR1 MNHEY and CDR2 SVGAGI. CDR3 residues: CASSNTGFGYTF. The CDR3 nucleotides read TGTGCCAGCAGCAACACAGGGTTCGGCTACACCTTC.

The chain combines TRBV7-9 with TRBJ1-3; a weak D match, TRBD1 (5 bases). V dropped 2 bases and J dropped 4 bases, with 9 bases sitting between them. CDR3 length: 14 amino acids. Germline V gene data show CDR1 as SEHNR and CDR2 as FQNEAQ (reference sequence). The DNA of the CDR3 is TGTGCCAGCAGCTTACAGGGCTACGGAAACACCATATATTTT. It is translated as CASSLQGYGNTIYF.

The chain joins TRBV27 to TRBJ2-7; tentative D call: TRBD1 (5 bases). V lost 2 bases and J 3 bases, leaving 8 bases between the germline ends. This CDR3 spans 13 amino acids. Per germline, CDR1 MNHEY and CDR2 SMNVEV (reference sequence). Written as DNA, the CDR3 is TGTGCCAGCAGTTTAGGGGCAGACTACGAGCAGTACTTC. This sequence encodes CASSLGADYEQYF.

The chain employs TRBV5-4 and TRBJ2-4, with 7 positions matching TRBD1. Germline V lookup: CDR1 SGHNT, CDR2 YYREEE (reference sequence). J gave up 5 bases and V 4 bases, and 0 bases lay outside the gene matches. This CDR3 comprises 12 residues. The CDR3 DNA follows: TGTGCCAGCAGCGGGACAGAAAACATTCAGTACTTC. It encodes CASSGTENIQYF.

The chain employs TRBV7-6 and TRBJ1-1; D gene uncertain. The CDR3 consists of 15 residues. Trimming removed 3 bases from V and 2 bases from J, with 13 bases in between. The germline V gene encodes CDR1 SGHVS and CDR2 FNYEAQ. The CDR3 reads CASSLSGGLNTEAFF. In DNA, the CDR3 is TGTGCCAGCAGCTTGTCGGGCGGGCTCAACACTGAAGCTTTCTTT.

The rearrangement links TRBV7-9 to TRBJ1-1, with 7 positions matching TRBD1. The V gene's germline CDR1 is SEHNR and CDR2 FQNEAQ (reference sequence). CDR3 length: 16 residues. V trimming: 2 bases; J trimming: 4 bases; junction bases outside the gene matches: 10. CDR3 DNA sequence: TGTGCCAGCAGCTTAACGCCAACGGCAGGGGGCACTGAAGCTTTCTTT. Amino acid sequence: CASSLTPTAGGTEAFF. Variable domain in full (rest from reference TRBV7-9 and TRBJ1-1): DTGVSQNPRHKITKRGQNVTFRCDPISEHNRLYWYRQTLGQGPEFLTYFQNEAQLEKSRLLSDRFSAERPKGSFSTLEIQRTEQGDSAMYLCASSLTPTAGGTEAFFGQGTRLTVV.

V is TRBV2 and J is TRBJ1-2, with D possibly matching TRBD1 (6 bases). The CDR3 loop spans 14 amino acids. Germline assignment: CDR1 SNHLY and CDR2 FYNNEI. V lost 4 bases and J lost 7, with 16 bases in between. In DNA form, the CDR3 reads TGTGCCAGCAGTGCAGGGGAAGCGCTAACTGGCTACACCTTC. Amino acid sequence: CASSAGEALTGYTF.

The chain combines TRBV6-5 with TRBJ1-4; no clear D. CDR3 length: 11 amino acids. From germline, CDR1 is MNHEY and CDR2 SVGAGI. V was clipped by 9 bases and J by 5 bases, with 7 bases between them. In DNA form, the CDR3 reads TGTGCCAGTTACGGGAATGAAAAACTGTTTTTT. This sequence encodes CASYGNEKLFF.

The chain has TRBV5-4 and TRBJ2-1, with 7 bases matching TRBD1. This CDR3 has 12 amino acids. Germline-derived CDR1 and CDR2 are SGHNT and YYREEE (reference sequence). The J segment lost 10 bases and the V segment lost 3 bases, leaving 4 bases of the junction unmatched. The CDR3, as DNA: TGTGCCAGCAGCTGGACAGGCCAGGAGCAGTTCTTC. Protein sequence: CASSWTGQEQFF.

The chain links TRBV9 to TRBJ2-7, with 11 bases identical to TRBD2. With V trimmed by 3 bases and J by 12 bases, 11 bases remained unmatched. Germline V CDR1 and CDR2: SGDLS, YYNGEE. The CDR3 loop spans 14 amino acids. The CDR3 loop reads CASSATSGAPPRYF. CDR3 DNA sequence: TGTGCCAGCAGCGCGACTAGCGGGGCTCCCCCGAGGTACTTC.